Below, 23 T cell receptor beta chains from the same sample are listed, as sequenced in a study of T cells in Graves' hyperthyroidism and ophthalmopathy. Amplified TCR beta CDR3 regions came from RNA transcripts. With the HTBI primer set, the TCR CDR3 went through a first round of RT-PCR. TCRdb reanalysed the multiplex PCR reads using MiXCR and keeps one entry per CDR3 protein. Altogether 250,000 to 300,000 distinct CDR3 sequences are present, about 15% being singletons, with the ten largest covering over 25%. The sequenced sample consisted of blood. All receptors derive from a woman aged 50 to 60 with Graves' hyperthyroidism that later progressed to Graves' ophthalmopathy.

V and J are TRBV30 and TRBJ1-1; no firm D call. This CDR3 is built from 14 residues. V lost 3 bases to trimming and J lost 4 bases, with 15 bases between them. Germline lookup yields CDR1 GTSNPN and CDR2 SVGIG (reference sequence). The CDR3 region is CAWRGRSGFTEAFF. The CDR3, as DNA: TGTGCCTGGAGGGGCAGGTCGGGGTTCACTGAAGCTTTCTTT. The whole variable domain, remainder taken from reference TRBV30 and TRBJ1-1, is SQTIHQWPATLVQPVGSPLSLECTVEGTSNPNLYWYRQAAGRGLQLLFYSVGIGQISSEVPQNLSASRPQDRQFILSSKKLLLSDSGFYLCAWRGRSGFTEAFFGQGTRLTVV.

This clonotype was seen a few times. The rearrangement joins TRBV9 to TRBJ2-5; D gene ambiguous. The CDR3 covers 16 residues. V lost 4 bases to trimming and J lost 5 bases, with 21 bases between them. Germline lookup yields CDR1 SGDLS and CDR2 YYNGEE. The CDR3: CASSSQLSRSLETQYF. The CDR3 nucleotides read TGTGCCAGCAGCTCACAGCTCTCTCGAAGTTTGGAGACCCAGTACTTC.

In regard to this clonotype: This may come from a read error, since a much larger clone is one base off. V usage is TRBV24-1 and J usage is TRBJ2-1; D ambiguous. The germline CDR1 and CDR2 sequences are KGHDR and SFDVKD. Trimming cost V 9 bases and J 3 bases, with 11 bases left between them. This CDR3 region has 13 residues. The CDR3 DNA sequence: TGTGCCACCCGTTTGGAGCTCTACAATGAGCAGTTCTTC. Translation gives CATRLELYNEQFF.

This clonotype was seen ten or more times. This chain joins TRBV20-1 and TRBJ2-1; 11 bases are shared with TRBD2. The ends lost 2 bases at V and 8 bases at J; junction bases unmatched: 8. The CDR3 spans 15 residues. Germline assignment: CDR1 DFQATT and CDR2 SNEGSKA (reference sequence). CDR3 loop: CSARRTSGPEDEQFF. In DNA form, the CDR3 reads TGCAGTGCTAGAAGGACTAGCGGGCCCGAGGATGAGCAGTTCTTC.

This clonotype was counted many times. The CDR3 DNA reads TGTGCCAGCAGTATTGGGGAGCCCAATGAGCAGTTCTTC. Its protein is CASSIGEPNEQFF. The V and J genes are TRBV28 and TRBJ2-1; possible D gene TRBD2, 5 bases. V gave up 5 bases and J gave up 6 bases, with 11 bases separating them. The CDR3 loop spans 13 amino acids. The germline V gene encodes CDR1 MDHEN and CDR2 SYDVKM.

Notes on this clonotype: As the CDR3 is not closed by the conserved phenylalanine or tryptophan, this likely results from a read error. This sequence joins TRBV19 and TRBJ1-1; weak D call: TRBD1 (5 bases). Germline CDR1 is LNHDA and CDR2 is SQIVND (reference sequence). V lost 4 bases, J lost 0 bases, and 9 bases lay in between. The CDR3 covers 14 residues. In DNA form, the CDR3 reads TGTGCCAGTAGTAGGGGACGGTTGAACACTGAAGCTTTCTCT. This translates into CASSRGRLNTEAFS.

This clonotype was picked up many times. The chain has TRBV5-1 and TRBJ1-1; 8 nucleotides match TRBD1. Germline CDR1 reads SGHRS; CDR2 reads YFSETQ. The CDR3 runs to 14 residues. The V segment lost 4 bases and the J segment 5 bases; nucleotides outside the gene matches: 7. The CDR3 loop reads CASSTQGARTEAFF. The DNA of the CDR3 is TGCGCCAGCAGCACCCAGGGGGCGCGTACTGAAGCTTTCTTT. The full variable domain, completed using reference TRBV5-1 and TRBJ1-1, is KAGVTQTPRYLIKTRGQQVTLSCSPISGHRSVSWYQQTPGQGLQFLFEYFSETQRNKGNFPGRFSGRQFSNSRSEMNVSTLELGDSALYLCASSTQGARTEAFFGQGTRLTVV.

This chain joins TRBV20-1 and TRBJ2-3; 7 nucleotides match TRBD2. V was pared by 1 base and J by 1 base, with 11 bases of the junction left unmatched. This CDR3 comprises 17 residues. Germline CDR1 reads DFQATT; CDR2 reads SNEGSKA (reference sequence). The CDR3 DNA is TGCAGTGCTAGAGGGAGGAACGGGAGGTGGGGCACAGATACGCAGTATTTT. This encodes CSARGRNGRWGTDTQYF.

This sequence joins TRBV27 and TRBJ1-5; possible D gene TRBD1, 5 bases. Trimming left V 6 bases short and J 7 bases short, with 19 bases between. This CDR3 has 15 residues. Germline-derived CDR1 and CDR2 are MNHEY and SMNVEV (reference sequence). CDR3 coding DNA: TGTGCCAGCAGCTGGGGCGGTGGGGCGCAGCAGCCCCAGCATTTT. Its protein is CASSWGGGAQQPQHF.

This clonotype has more than one count but fewer than ten. V and J are TRBV28 and TRBJ1-4; tentative D call: TRBD1 (6 bases). The CDR3 is 15 amino acids. The V end was cut by 8 bases, the J end by 8 bases, with 21 bases between. CDR1 is MDHEN and CDR2 is SYDVKM in the germline V gene. The CDR3 reads CASSPGGGGVEKLFF. CDR3 nucleotide sequence: TGTGCCAGCTCCCCCGGAGGGGGGGGGGTAGAAAAACTGTTTTTT. The variable domain in full, completed from reference TRBV28 and TRBJ1-4, reads DVKVTQSSRYLVKRTGEKVFLECVQDMDHENMFWYRQDPGLGLRLIYFSYDVKMKEKGDIPEGYSVSREKKERFSLILESASTNQTSMYLCASSPGGGGVEKLFFGSGTQLSVL.

This clonotype was observed a few times. The V gene is TRBV7-6, the J gene TRBJ1-4; 10 nucleotides match TRBD1. This CDR3 comprises 14 residues. Germline lookup yields CDR1 SGHVS and CDR2 FNYEAQ. V lost 2 bases, J lost 8 bases, and 2 bases stayed unmatched. The CDR3 protein is CASSLMGQGEKLFF. The CDR3 DNA sequence: TGTGCCAGCAGCTTAATGGGACAGGGGGAAAAACTGTTTTTT.

The V call is TRBV19, the J call TRBJ2-7; 9 bases are shared with TRBD1. V lost 3 bases, J lost 3 bases, and 6 bases stayed unmatched. The CDR3 is made up of 15 amino acids. Germline lookup yields CDR1 LNHDA and CDR2 SQIVND (reference sequence). The CDR3 loop reads CASSITGGKFYEQYF. The DNA of the CDR3 is TGTGCCAGTAGTATTACAGGGGGCAAGTTCTACGAGCAGTACTTC. Supplemented by reference TRBV19 and TRBJ2-7, the full variable domain reads DGGITQSPKYLFRKEGQNVTLSCEQNLNHDAMYWYRQDPGQGLRLIYYSQIVNDFQKGDIAEGYSVSREKKESFPLTVTSAQKNPTAFYLCASSITGGKFYEQYFGPGTRLTVT.

This clonotype was observed at least ten times. The chain combines TRBV2 with TRBJ1-1; D perhaps matches TRBD1 (5 bases). The CDR3 spans 13 residues. Trimming took 8 bases from V and 1 from J, leaving 11 bases between them. Germline V CDR1 and CDR2: SNHLY, FYNNEI. DNA of the CDR3: TGTGCCAGCCAGACAGAAAAGAACACTGAAGCTTTCTTT. Translation: CASQTEKNTEAFF.

In its sample, this clonotype was seen many times. The rearrangement joins TRBV9 to TRBJ1-5; D gene ambiguous. This CDR3 comprises 14 residues. V lost 0 bases and J 3 bases, leaving 7 bases between the germline ends. Germline V lookup: CDR1 SGDLS, CDR2 YYNGEE. DNA for the CDR3: TGTGCCAGCAGCGTAGGAACAGCCAATCAGCCCCAGCATTTT. It encodes CASSVGTANQPQHF.

The sample holds many counts of this clonotype. This chain uses TRBV9 with TRBJ1-4, with unresolved D. This CDR3 region has 15 residues. V lost 0 bases to trimming and J lost 2 bases, with 8 bases between them. In germline, CDR1 is SGDLS, CDR2 YYNGEE. The CDR3 protein is CASSVAAGTNEKLFF. The CDR3 DNA sequence: TGTGCCAGCAGCGTAGCGGCAGGCACTAATGAAAAACTGTTTTTT.

The CDR3 DNA is TGTGCCAGCAGCCAACCATACTCCGAGCAGTACTTC. Amino acids: CASSQPYSEQYF. V is TRBV3-1 and J is TRBJ2-7, with D uncertain. The CDR3 runs to 12 residues. V shed 2 bases and J shed 6 bases, with 8 bases lying between them. Germline values: CDR1 LGHDT, CDR2 YNNKEL (reference sequence).

The gene calls are TRBV6-6 and TRBJ1-2; tentative D call: TRBD1 (6 bases). V was pared by 0 bases and J by 4 bases, with 9 bases between. The germline V gene encodes CDR1 MNHNY and CDR2 SVGAGI (reference sequence). The CDR3 sequence is 14 residues long. The CDR3 reads CASSYSMDSYGYTF. For the CDR3, the DNA is TGTGCCAGCAGTTACTCGATGGACAGCTATGGCTACACCTTC.

V is TRBV5-4 and J is TRBJ1-1; D possibly corresponds to TRBD1 (6 bases). V gave up 3 bases and J gave up 0 bases, with 15 bases separating them. The CDR3 is made up of 16 amino acids. Germline V gives CDR1 SGHNT, CDR2 YYREEE (reference sequence). The CDR3 sequence: CASSSEGGLMNTEAFF. CDR3 in DNA: TGTGCCAGCAGCTCCGAGGGGGGGCTCATGAACACTGAAGCTTTCTTT.

This clonotype has at least ten counts. This chain uses TRBV28 with TRBJ2-7; unclear D gene. The CDR3 extends over 12 amino acids. V was shortened by 3 bases and J by 2 bases, with 5 bases between the two germline ends. The germline V gene encodes CDR1 MDHEN and CDR2 SYDVKM. The CDR3 DNA is TGTGCCAGCAGTTTGTTGACCTACGAGCAGTACTTC. This translates into CASSLLTYEQYF.

This clonotype was seen ten or more times. CDR3 DNA: TGTGCCTGGAGTCAGCTCGGCTGGAACACTGAAGCTTTCTTT. It yields the protein CAWSQLGWNTEAFF. The chain employs TRBV30 and TRBJ1-1, with no clear D. CDR1 is GTSNPN, CDR2 SVGIG, per germline (reference sequence). This CDR3 has 14 amino acids. V shed 2 bases and J shed 1 base, with 11 bases lying between them.

This clonotype was recorded at least ten times. The rearrangement links TRBV2 to TRBJ1-2, with D possibly being TRBD1 (6 bases). Germline CDR1 SNHLY, CDR2 FYNNEI. CDR3 length: 13 amino acids. Trimming took off 8 bases at V and 2 bases at J, with 12 bases between the two ends. CDR3 coding DNA: TGTGCCAGCGGGGACCAGGGGAACTATGGCTACACCTTC. It encodes CASGDQGNYGYTF.

This clonotype occurred a few times. The J gene is TRBJ2-3, the V gene TRBV10-1; perhaps TRBD2 as D (7 bases). V lost 0 bases and J 4 bases, leaving 20 bases between the germline ends. This CDR3 is built from 18 residues. Germline V gene data show CDR1 as WNHNN and CDR2 as SYGVQD (reference sequence). In DNA, the CDR3 is TGCGCCAGCAGTGAGTCGGGAGGGGGACTCCTGTGGCCAGATACGCAGTATTTT. It specifies CASSESGGGLLWPDTQYF.

This clonotype occurred many times. This sequence joins TRBV7-3 and TRBJ2-1; possible D gene TRBD1, 6 bases. V was clipped by 2 bases and J by 7 bases, with 9 bases between them. Germline loops: CDR1 SGHTA, CDR2 FQGTGA. This CDR3 contains 13 residues. As DNA, the CDR3 is TGTGCCAGCAGCTTAGGGGGCCAGAATGAGCAGTTCTTC. Translation: CASSLGGQNEQFF.